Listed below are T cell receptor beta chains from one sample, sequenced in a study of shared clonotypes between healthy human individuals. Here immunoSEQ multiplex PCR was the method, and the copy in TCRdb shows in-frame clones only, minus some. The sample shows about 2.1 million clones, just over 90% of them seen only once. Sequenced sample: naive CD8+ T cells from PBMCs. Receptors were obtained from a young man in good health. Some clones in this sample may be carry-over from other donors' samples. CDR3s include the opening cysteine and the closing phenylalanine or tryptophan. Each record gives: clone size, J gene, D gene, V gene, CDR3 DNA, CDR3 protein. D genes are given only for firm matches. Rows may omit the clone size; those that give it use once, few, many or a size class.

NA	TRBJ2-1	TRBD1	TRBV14	TGTGCCAGCAGCTCGACAGGGTACAATGAGCAGTTCTTC	CASSSTGYNEQFF
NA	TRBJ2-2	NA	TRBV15	TGTGCCACCAGCAGAGACTTCAACACCGGGGAGCTGTTTTTT	CATSRDFNTGELFF
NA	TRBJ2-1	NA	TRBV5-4	TGTGCCAGCAGCTTAGGAGGGGGTGAGCAGTTCTTC	CASSLGGGEQFF
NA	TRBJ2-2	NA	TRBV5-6	TGTGCCAGCAGCCCCTGGAACTTCAACACCGGGGAGCTGTTTTTT	CASSPWNFNTGELFF
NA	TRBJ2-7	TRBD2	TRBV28	TGTGCCAGCAGTTTTACCCCGGGAGGCTCCTACGAGCAGTACTTC	CASSFTPGGSYEQYF
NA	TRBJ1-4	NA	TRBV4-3	TGCGCCAGCAGCCAAGATGCTACAGGCCTTAATGAAAAACTGTTTTTT	CASSQDATGLNEKLFF
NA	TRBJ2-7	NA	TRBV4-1	TGCGCCAGCAGCCAAGATTGGGCCTACGAGCAGTACTTC	CASSQDWAYEQYF
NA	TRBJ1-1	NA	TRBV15	TGTGCCACCAGCTCGGGCCCTGAAGCTTTCTTT	CATSSGPEAFF
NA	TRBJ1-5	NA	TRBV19	TGTGCCAGTAGTGTCGCGAAACAGCCCCAGCATTTT	CASSVAKQPQHF
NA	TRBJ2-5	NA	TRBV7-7	TGTGCCAGCAGATTATCGGGAGAGACCCAGTACTTC	CASRLSGETQYF
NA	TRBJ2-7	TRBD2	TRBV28	TGTGCCAGCAGTTTCCTAGCGGGAGTTTGGTACGAGCAGTACTTC	CASSFLAGVWYEQYF
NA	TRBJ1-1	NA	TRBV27	TGTGCCAGCAGTGAAACAGGAAATGAAGCTTTCTTT	CASSETGNEAFF
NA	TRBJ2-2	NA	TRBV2	TGTGCCAGCACCGGGGGCAGCGGCGAGAACACCGGGGAGCTGTTTTTT	CASTGGSGENTGELFF
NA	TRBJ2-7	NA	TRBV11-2	TGTGCCAGCAGCTTAGATGTGGGGGGCGCAGTCTACGAGCAGTACTTC	CASSLDVGGAVYEQYF
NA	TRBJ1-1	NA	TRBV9	TGTGCCAGCAGCGTAGAGGATAAGGAGAACACTGAAGCTTTCTTT	CASSVEDKENTEAFF
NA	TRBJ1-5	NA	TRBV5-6	TGTGCCAGCAGCTTCTCTATAAGACAGGATCAGCCCCAGCATTTT	CASSFSIRQDQPQHF
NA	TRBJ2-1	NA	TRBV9	TGTGCCAGCAGCCCCCTCAGAGGGGGAGGCTACAATGAGCAGTTCTTC	CASSPLRGGGYNEQFF
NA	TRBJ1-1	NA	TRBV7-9	TGTGCCAGCAGCGGAGCCACTGAAGCTTTCTTT	CASSGATEAFF
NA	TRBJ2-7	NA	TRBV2	TGTGCCAGCAGTGAATTCCGGAGGGGGACCAAAGACTACGAGCAGTACTTC	CASSEFRRGTKDYEQYF
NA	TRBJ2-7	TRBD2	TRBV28	TGTGCCAGCAAGATTCGCGGGAGTGGAGGCGAGCAGTACTTC	CASKIRGSGGEQYF
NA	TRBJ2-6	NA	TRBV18	TGTGCCAGCTCACCGGGACGCCCGACTGGGGCCAACGTCCTGACTTTC	CASSPGRPTGANVLTF
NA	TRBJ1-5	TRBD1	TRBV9	TGTGCCAGCAGCATGACAGGGAATGGCAATCAGCCCCAGCATTTT	CASSMTGNGNQPQHF
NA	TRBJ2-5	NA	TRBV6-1	TGTGCCAGCAGTGGACCCGTCATTAGGTCCCAAGAGACCCAGTACTTC	CASSGPVIRSQETQYF
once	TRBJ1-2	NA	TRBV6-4	TGTGCCAGCAGCCCCAGGGTCCTATGGGGTGGCTACACCTTC	CASSPRVLWGGYTF
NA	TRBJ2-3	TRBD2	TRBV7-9	TGTGCCAGCAGCCCCGGGAGGCCCGTTAATTACTTT	CASSPGRPVNYF
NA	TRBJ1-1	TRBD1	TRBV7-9	TGTGCCAGCAGCGTACGATACACAGGGGCTGAAGCTTTCTTT	CASSVRYTGAEAFF
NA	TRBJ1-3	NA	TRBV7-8	TGTGCCAGCAGCTTAGAGGTTCTGGATACTGGAAACACCATATATTTT	CASSLEVLDTGNTIYF
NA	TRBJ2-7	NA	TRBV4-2	TGTGCCAGCAGCCAAGATTCATTGGGGGAGAACTACGAGCAGTACTTC	CASSQDSLGENYEQYF
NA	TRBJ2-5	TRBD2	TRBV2	TGTGCCAGCACCAGCGGGGCAGGGCCTCAAGAGACCCAGTACTTC	CASTSGAGPQETQYF
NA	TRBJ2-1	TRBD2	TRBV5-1	TGCGCCAGCAGCTGGAATAGCGGGAGTGCCTACAATGAGCAGTTCTTC	CASSWNSGSAYNEQFF
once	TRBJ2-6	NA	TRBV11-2	TGTGCCAGCAGCCATGGGAGGTCTGGAGCCAACGTCCTGACTTTC	CASSHGRSGANVLTF
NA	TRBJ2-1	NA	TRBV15	TGTGCCACCAGTCCCCCAGCATCCTACAATGAGCAGTTCTTC	CATSPPASYNEQFF
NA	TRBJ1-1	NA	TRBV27	TGTGCCAGCGCCAATTGGAACACTGAAGCTTTCTTT	CASANWNTEAFF
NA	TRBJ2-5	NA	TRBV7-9	TGTGCCAGCAGCTTCCGGGGCGGGGAGACCCAGTACTTC	CASSFRGGETQYF
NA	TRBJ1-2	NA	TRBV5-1	TGCGCCAGCAGCTTCGCAGGGGAAAGCTATGGCTACACCTTC	CASSFAGESYGYTF
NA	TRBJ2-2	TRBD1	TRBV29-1	TGCAGCGCCCCCGGGACAGGGATCGGGGAGCTGTTTTTT	CSAPGTGIGELFF
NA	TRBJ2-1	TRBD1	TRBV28	TGTGCCAGCACCCTCCCCAGGGGGAATGAGCAGTTCTTC	CASTLPRGNEQFF
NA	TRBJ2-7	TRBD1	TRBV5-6	TGTGCCAGCAGCTTCGGGACAGGGGCGTACGAGCAGTACTTC	CASSFGTGAYEQYF
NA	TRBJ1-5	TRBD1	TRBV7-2	TGTGCCAGCAGCCCGAACAGGGGGCTCAATCAGCCCCAGCATTTT	CASSPNRGLNQPQHF
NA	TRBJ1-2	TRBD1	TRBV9	TGTGCCAGCAGCGGTTCCTCGGACAGGTTAGGCTATGGCTACACCTTC	CASSGSSDRLGYGYTF
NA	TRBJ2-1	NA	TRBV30	TGTGCCTGGAGCTACGGAACCGAGCAGTTCTTC	CAWSYGTEQFF
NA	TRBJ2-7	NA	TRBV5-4	TGTGCCAGCAGCTACGGACAGCCTCCCTACGAGCAGTACTTC	CASSYGQPPYEQYF
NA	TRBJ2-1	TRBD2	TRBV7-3	TGTGCCAGCAGCTTAGCTAGCGGGAGGGACAATGAGCAGTTCTTC	CASSLASGRDNEQFF
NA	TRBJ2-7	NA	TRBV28	TGTGCCAGCAGTCCTCCGGGGGCCCACTACGAGCAGTACTTC	CASSPPGAHYEQYF
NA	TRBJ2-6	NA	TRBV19	TGTGCCAGCACGTGGACCGCTGGGGCCAACGTCCTGACTTTC	CASTWTAGANVLTF
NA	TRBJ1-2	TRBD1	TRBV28	TGTGCCAGCAGTTTCTTTTGGAGGACAGGGGAGATCTATGGCTACACCTTC	CASSFFWRTGEIYGYTF
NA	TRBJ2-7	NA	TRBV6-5	TGTGCCAGCAGTAGAGGAGCCAGTCCGGGGGACGAGCAGTACTTC	CASSRGASPGDEQYF
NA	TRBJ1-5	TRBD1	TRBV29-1	TGCAGCGTTTCGACAGGGCTTAGCAATCAGCCCCAGCATTTT	CSVSTGLSNQPQHF
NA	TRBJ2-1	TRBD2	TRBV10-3	TGTGCCATCAGCGGAGAATCAGCGGGAGGACTATATGAGCAGTTCTTC	CAISGESAGGLYEQFF
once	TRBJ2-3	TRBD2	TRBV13	TGTGCCAGCAGCTCGACCGGGACTAGCGGAAACACAGATACGCAGTATTTT	CASSSTGTSGNTDTQYF
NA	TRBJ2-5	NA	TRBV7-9	TGTGCCAGCAGCGGCGGGACAGTGGAGGTGAAGACCCAGTACTTC	CASSGGTVEVKTQYF
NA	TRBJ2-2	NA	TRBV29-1	TGCAGCGCCCGTCGAGGGGGCACCGGGGAGCTGTTTTTT	CSARRGGTGELFF
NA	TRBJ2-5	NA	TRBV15	TGTGCCACCAGCCCACCGAAGGGAGAGACCCAGTACTTC	CATSPPKGETQYF
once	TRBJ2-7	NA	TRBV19	TGTGCCAGTAGTCAGCTGGACGACCGGGATCACGAGCAGTACTTC	CASSQLDDRDHEQYF